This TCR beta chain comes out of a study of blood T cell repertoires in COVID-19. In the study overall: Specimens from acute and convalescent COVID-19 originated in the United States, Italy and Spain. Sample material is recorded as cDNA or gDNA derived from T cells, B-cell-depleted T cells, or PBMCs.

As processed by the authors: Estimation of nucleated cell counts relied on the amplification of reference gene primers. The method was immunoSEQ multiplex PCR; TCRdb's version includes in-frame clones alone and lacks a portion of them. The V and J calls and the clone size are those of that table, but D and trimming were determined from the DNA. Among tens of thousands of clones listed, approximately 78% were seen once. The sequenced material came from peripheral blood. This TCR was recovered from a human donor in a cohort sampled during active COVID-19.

CDR3 nucleotide sequence: TGTGCCAGCAGAGAAACCGGACTAGCGGGGCCTAGCTCCTACAATGAGCAGTTCTTC. The encoded protein is CASRETGLAGPSSYNEQFF. The chain couples TRBV2 to TRBJ2-1, with 12 nucleotides matching TRBD2. The V gene's germline CDR1 is SNHLY and CDR2 FYNNEI. J gave up 0 bases and V 6 bases, and 12 bases lay outside the gene matches. CDR3 length equals 19 residues.